These 22 T cell receptor beta chains were sequenced from one sample in a study of T cell repertoires in cytomegalovirus infection. In TCRdb, the reads were re-called with MiXCR into one record per CDR3 protein. This table has a few hundred thousand distinct CDR3 sequences, 20% to 25% appearing once. Their antigen targets remain unknown. Source: cultured PBMCs, taken from culture after CMV antigen stimulation. Every receptor here comes from a human donor in good health (CMV status not recorded). Some clones in this sample may be carry-over from other donors' samples.

This clonotype occurred a few times. CDR3 nucleotide sequence: TGCAGTGCTAGTTCTCGGCGGGAGCGAGATACGCAGTATTTT. Its protein product is CSASSRRERDTQYF. The chain is built from TRBV20-1 and TRBJ2-3, with 7 positions matching TRBD2. The CDR3 has 14 amino acids. The trim removed 3 bases at V and 5 bases at J, leaving 8 bases unmatched. CDR1 is DFQATT and CDR2 is SNEGSKA in the germline V gene (reference sequence).

This clonotype was seen only a few times. J is TRBJ2-7 and V is TRBV12-3 or TRBV12-4; unclear D gene. The CDR3 is 12 amino acids. V was clipped by 2 bases and J by 12 bases, with 14 bases between them. CDR3 residues: CASSLRFSRLYV. CDR3 coding DNA: TGTGCCAGCAGTTTAAGGTTTTCTAGACTGTACGTC.

Comment on this clonotype: A junction end diverges from the germline sequence, so it may reflect a read error. The rearrangement links TRBV19 to TRBJ1-4, with D perhaps TRBD1 (6 bases). CDR1 LNHDA and CDR2 SQIVND come from the germline V gene (reference sequence). This CDR3 has 16 amino acids. CDR3 region: CASSNRGQPTNENLFF. The CDR3 DNA sequence: TGTGCCAGTAGTAACCGAGGACAGCCAACTAATGAAAATCTGTTTTTT.

The chain uses TRBV19 and TRBJ2-2; 7 bases agree with TRBD2. The CDR3 spans 16 residues. Germline loops: CDR1 LNHDA, CDR2 SQIVND (reference sequence). V lost 8 bases, J lost 6 bases, and 15 bases stayed unmatched. DNA for the CDR3: TGTGCCAGTGCCACCTTGAGCTGGCGGGAGCCCGGGGAGCTGTTTTTT. Its protein is CASATLSWREPGELFF. Full variable domain (remainder filled in from reference TRBV19 and TRBJ2-2): DGGITQSPKYLFRKEGQNVTLSCEQNLNHDAMYWYRQDPGQGLRLIYYSQIVNDFQKGDIAEGYSVSREKKESFPLTVTSAQKNPTAFYLCASATLSWREPGELFFGEGSRLTVL.

This clonotype was seen at least ten times. The chain uses TRBV28 and TRBJ2-1; 8 bases agree with TRBD2. The CDR3 length is 15 residues. Unmatched junction bases numbered 9, after V lost 6 bases and J lost 5 bases. Germline CDR1 is MDHEN and CDR2 is SYDVKM. CDR3 sequence reads: CASRVALAGHNEQFF. The CDR3 DNA follows: TGTGCCAGCAGGGTTGCTTTAGCGGGACACAATGAGCAGTTCTTC.

This clonotype was recorded only once. This chain links TRBV7-2 with TRBJ2-3; 7 bases line up with TRBD1. The V segment lost 3 bases and the J segment 6 bases; nucleotides outside the gene matches: 3. CDR3 length: 13 residues. CDR1 is SGHTA and CDR2 is FQGNSA in the germline V gene. The CDR3 region is CASSFGTADTQYF. The CDR3 coding sequence is TGTGCCAGCAGCTTCGGGACAGCGGATACGCAGTATTTT.

The CDR3 region is CSASLLASGELFF. The CDR3 region has the DNA TGCAGTGCTAGCCTCCTAGCGTCCGGGGAGCTGTTTTTT. The chain employs TRBV20-1 and TRBJ2-2; a possible D gene is TRBD2 (6 bases). Germline values: CDR1 DFQATT, CDR2 SNEGSKA (reference sequence). V dropped 3 bases and J dropped 6 bases, with 11 bases sitting between them. The CDR3 contains 13 residues.

The chain is built from TRBV6-2 or TRBV6-3 and TRBJ2-7, with D possibly being TRBD1 (6 bases). Germline loops: CDR1 MNHEY, CDR2 SVGEGT. The CDR3 sequence is 13 residues long. The V end was cut by 6 bases, the J end by 3 bases, with 12 bases between. The CDR3 region is CASSPYRVYEQYF. The CDR3 region has the DNA TGTGCCAGCAGCCCCTACAGGGTCTACGAGCAGTACTTC.

This clonotype was counted many times. The genes are TRBV11-3 and TRBJ2-3; 9 nucleotides line up with TRBD2. After removal of 6 bases from V and 7 bases from J, the junction contained 8 bases not matched to a gene. The CDR3 is 14 residues long. Germline CDR1 and CDR2: SGHNT and YENEEA. CDR3 sequence: CASRMGLAGNTQYF. The CDR3 bases are TGTGCCAGCAGGATGGGACTAGCAGGGAATACGCAGTATTTT.

The chain joins TRBV19 to TRBJ1-1; D may be TRBD1 (5 bases). The germline V and J ends were trimmed by 6 bases and 0 bases, with 23 bases remaining between them. CDR1 and CDR2 (germline): LNHDA, SQIVND (reference sequence). The CDR3 has 18 residues. CDR3 in DNA: TGTGCCAGTAGGAGGGAGCAGGGAGGGTCGGGCCTGAACACTGAAGCTTTCTTT. It codes for CASRREQGGSGLNTEAFF.

The V gene is TRBV5-1, the J gene TRBJ2-7; the D is unclear. V gave up 1 base and J gave up 4 bases, with 6 bases separating them. The germline gives CDR1 SGHRS, CDR2 YFSETQ. The CDR3 contains 12 residues. This CDR3 reads CASSLSVYEQYF. CDR3 bases: TGCGCCAGCAGCTTGTCCGTTTACGAGCAGTACTTC. Variable domain in full (rest from reference TRBV5-1 and TRBJ2-7): KAGVTQTPRYLIKTRGQQVTLSCSPISGHRSVSWYQQTPGQGLQFLFEYFSETQRNKGNFPGRFSGRQFSNSRSEMNVSTLELGDSALYLCASSLSVYEQYFGPGTRLTVT.

This clonotype was found a few times. CDR3 region: CASSGHRGLLETQYF. CDR3 nucleotides: TGTGCCAGCAGCGGACACAGGGGGCTTTTGGAGACCCAGTACTTC. This sequence joins TRBV7-2 and TRBJ2-5; 9 bases fit TRBD1. Germline CDR1 is SGHTA and CDR2 is FQGNSA. The V segment lost 5 bases and the J segment 5 bases; nucleotides outside the gene matches: 9. This CDR3 is 15 amino acids long.

V is TRBV10-2 and J is TRBJ2-3, with D tentatively TRBD1 (5 bases). Trimming removed 6 bases at V and 4 bases at J, with 14 bases between. The length of the CDR3 is 14 residues. Germline values: CDR1 WSHSY, CDR2 SAAADI. CDR3 bases: TGCGCCAGCAGGGGGCCCCAGCAACCAGATACGCAGTATTTT. This sequence encodes CASRGPQQPDTQYF.

This clonotype was counted between two and nine times. CDR3 sequence reads: CASSLLTPNTEAFF. The CDR3 DNA sequence: TGTGCCAGCAGCCTCTTGACACCGAACACTGAAGCTTTCTTT. The J gene is TRBJ1-1, the V gene TRBV7-2; D is undetermined. The V end was cut by 5 bases, the J end by 1 base, with 11 bases between. The CDR3 is made up of 14 amino acids. Looked up from germline, CDR1 is SGHTA and CDR2 is FQGNSA.

The chain couples TRBV6-4 to TRBJ1-2; D is undetermined. Trimming took 9 bases from V and 1 from J, leaving 9 bases between them. Germline assignment: CDR1 MRHNA and CDR2 SNTAGT. There are 12 residues in the CDR3. The CDR3 bases are TGTGCCAGAAAGGGATGTAACTATGGCTACACCTTC. It is translated as CARKGCNYGYTF.

This clonotype was recorded many times. The chain has TRBV19 and TRBJ2-3; D perhaps matches TRBD2 (5 bases). The CDR3 consists of 16 residues. Trimming removed 3 bases at V and 4 bases at J, with 17 bases between. CDR1 is LNHDA, CDR2 SQIVND, per germline (reference sequence). CDR3: CASSIGRGREPDTQYF. The CDR3 bases are TGTGCCAGTAGTATTGGTCGAGGGAGAGAGCCAGATACGCAGTATTTT.

This clonotype has ten or more counts. The rearrangement links TRBV20-1 to TRBJ1-5; 9 nucleotides match TRBD1. This CDR3 contains 15 residues. Germline values: CDR1 DFQATT, CDR2 SNEGSKA (reference sequence). Trimming at V came to 1 base and at J to 3 bases, leaving 4 bases not matched to a gene. For the CDR3, the DNA is TGCAGTGCTAGAGCCGGGACAGGGACCAATCAGCCCCAGCATTTT. It encodes CSARAGTGTNQPQHF.

CDR3 DNA: TGTGCCAGCAGCCTAACGGGGGTGAACACTGAAGCTTTCTTT. It is translated as CASSLTGVNTEAFF. This chain joins TRBV5-4 and TRBJ1-1, with D possibly being TRBD1 (5 bases). This CDR3 contains 14 residues. Trimming shortened V by 4 bases and J by 0 bases, and 10 bases separated the two germline ends. Per germline, CDR1 SGHNT and CDR2 YYREEE (reference sequence).

The chain recombines TRBV15 with TRBJ2-7; D might be TRBD1 (5 bases). Trimming shortened V by 0 bases and J by 7 bases, and 19 bases separated the two germline ends. There are 16 residues in the CDR3. Germline assignment: CDR1 LNHNV and CDR2 YYDKDF (reference sequence). The CDR3 region has the DNA TGTGCCACCAGCAGAGATTACAGGATTCATCCGAGGGAGCAGTACGTC. It codes for CATSRDYRIHPREQYV.

The rearrangement uses TRBV12-3 or TRBV12-4 and TRBJ2-1, with 15 bases that match TRBD2. This CDR3 spans 21 amino acids. J was trimmed by 3 bases and V by 7 bases; bases with no gene match: 19. The CDR3 protein is CASIELRRGLAGGGGYNEQFF. Here the CDR3 DNA reads TGTGCCAGCATTGAACTCCGGAGGGGACTAGCGGGAGGTGGGGGCTACAATGAGCAGTTCTTC.

J is TRBJ2-2 and V is TRBV4-1, with no clear D. Trimming pared 0 bases from V and 0 bases from J, leaving 8 bases between. The CDR3 consists of 16 residues. Germline V gene lookup returns CDR1 MGHRA and CDR2 YSYEKL. Here the CDR3 DNA reads TGCGCCAGCAGCCAAGATTTCGCTTCGAACACCGGGGAGCTGTTTTTT. This encodes CASSQDFASNTGELFF.

This clonotype was seen at least ten times. This chain joins TRBV28 and TRBJ2-3; D remains ambiguous. Trimming removed 2 bases at V and 4 bases at J, with 4 bases between. The CDR3 consists of 12 residues. Germline V lookup: CDR1 MDHEN, CDR2 SYDVKM. In DNA, the CDR3 is TGTGCCAGCAGTTTAAGGCCAGATACGCAGTATTTT. Translated, it gives CASSLRPDTQYF. Filled out from reference TRBV28 and TRBJ2-3, the complete variable domain reads DVKVTQSSRYLVKRTGEKVFLECVQDMDHENMFWYRQDPGLGLRLIYFSYDVKMKEKGDIPEGYSVSREKKERFSLILESASTNQTSMYLCASSLRPDTQYFGPGTRLTVL.